Each of the 3 T cell receptor beta chains below was sequenced from the same sample in a study of cytomegalovirus exposure and HLA in healthy donors (dated by TCRdb to 2015 to 2018). Receptor amplification or capture employed the immunoSEQ multiplex PCR assay. For the multiplex PCR, a mixture combining 60 forward primers for TCR Vbeta segments and 13 reverse primers for TCR Jbeta segments was used. TCRdb holds this immuneACCESS table with in-frame rearrangements only. Some clones are missing; in checked studies, unresolved V genes explain under half, and the rest has no known cause. The sample records 120,000 or so clones, 15% to 19% of which are singletons. Of the sample, about 2% is held by the ten largest clones. Sequenced: PBMCs. These TCRs come from a young woman in good health and CMV-seronegative.

This clone was picked up a small number of times. V is TRBV13 and J is TRBJ2-7; TRBD2 matches at 7 bases. Germline V gene data show CDR1 as PRHDT and CDR2 as FYEKMQ (reference sequence). V trimming: 5 bases; J trimming: 4 bases; junction bases outside the gene matches: 14. This CDR3 has 16 residues. In DNA form, the CDR3 reads TGTGCCAGCAGCCCCGAGGGCGGGGGACTCATTTACGAGCAGTACTTC. It translates to CASSPEGGGLIYEQYF.

J is TRBJ2-7 and V is TRBV18; possible D gene TRBD1, 6 bases. This CDR3 spans 12 amino acids. Trimming took 2 bases from V and 7 from J, leaving 9 bases between them. Germline values: CDR1 KGHSH, CDR2 LQKENI. CDR3 sequence reads: CASSPLQGEQYF. The CDR3 bases are TGTGCCAGCTCACCATTACAGGGTGAGCAGTACTTC.

This clone was observed a handful of times. This chain connects TRBV5-4 to TRBJ1-6; the D gene is possibly TRBD1 (6 bases). The CDR3 has 18 residues. V lost 4 bases and J 0 bases, leaving 17 bases between the germline ends. Germline loops: CDR1 SGHNT, CDR2 YYREEE (reference sequence). CDR3 amino acids: CASSMSDSPSSYNSPLHF. CDR3 DNA sequence: TGTGCCAGCAGCATGTCGGACAGTCCGAGCTCCTATAATTCACCCCTCCACTTT.